The sequence of this T cell receptor (beta chain) was determined in a study of shared T cell receptors in the human thymus. The data were produced by immunoSEQ multiplex PCR, yet TCRdb's version contains in-frame clones alone and is incomplete. The table includes about 380,000 clones, roughly 94% detected once. CDR3 length: 17 residues. Between the trimmed V and J ends, which lost 2 bases and 2 bases, there was a span of 20 bases. CDR1 and CDR2 from the germline V gene are SGHKS and YYEKEE (reference sequence). The TCR comes from a human donor. The chain uses TRBV5-5 and TRBJ2-7; weak D call: TRBD1 (6 bases). Input material: thymocytes. CDR3 region: CASSLGVRTDGTYEQYF. In nucleotides, the CDR3 is TGTGCCAGCAGCTTAGGGGTAAGGACAGACGGCACCTACGAGCAGTACTTC.